This T cell receptor beta chain was captured in a study of blood T cell repertoires in COVID-19. Background on the study: The United States, Italy and Spain provided the acute and convalescent COVID-19 samples. From T cells, B-cell-depleted T cells, or PBMCs came the material, which was cDNA or gDNA.

The authors' processing: Reference gene primer amplification gave estimated nucleated cell counts. Here immunoSEQ multiplex PCR was the method, and the copy in TCRdb shows in-frame clones only, minus some. D and trimming come from the DNA, and the V and J calls and clone size come from that table. The profile covers just over 650,000 clones, with about nine tenths appearing a single time and approximately 0.25% taken by the ten largest. Germline assignment: CDR1 MNHEY and CDR2 SVGEGT. The CDR3 loop spans 12 amino acids. Trimming removed 2 bases from V and 6 bases from J, with 8 bases in between. The V and J genes are TRBV6-2 or TRBV6-3 and TRBJ2-7, with no clear D. The sample taken for sequencing was peripheral blood. This clonotype was obtained from a woman in her late teens or twenties with acute or convalescent COVID-19. CDR3 in DNA: TGTGCCAGCAGTTACGGGCCCCGCGAGCAGTACTTC. This encodes CASSYGPREQYF.